Shown below are 25 T cell receptor beta chains from a single sample sequenced in a study of blood T cell repertoires in COVID-19. Libraries were prepared by immunoSEQ multiplex PCR; TCRdb keeps only in-frame clonotypes and omits some of them. This table has about 100,000 clones, more than 70% appearing once. The sample was peripheral blood. These receptor sequences come from a woman aged 55-70 years in a cohort sampled during active or convalescent COVID-19.

The gene calls are TRBV5-4 and TRBJ1-1; D might be TRBD1 (5 bases). The CDR3 is 16 residues long. The germline V gene has CDR1 SGHNT and CDR2 YYREEE (reference sequence). Trimming shortened V by 1 base and J by 4 bases, and 17 bases separated the two germline ends. The CDR3 bases are TGTGCCAGCAGCTTGTTTTCCAGGGTCCCGAGCACTGAAGCTTTCTTT. This encodes CASSLFSRVPSTEAFF. The full variable domain, with the rest looked up from reference TRBV5-4 and TRBJ1-1, is ETGVTQSPTHLIKTRGQQVTLRCSSQSGHNTVSWYQQALGQGPQFIFQYYREEENGRGNFPPRFSGLQFPNYSSELNVNALELDDSALYLCASSLFSRVPSTEAFFGQGTRLTVV.

The V gene is TRBV5-6, the J gene TRBJ2-5; D gene unclear. Germline-derived CDR1 and CDR2 are SGHDT and YYEEEE. V was clipped by 3 bases and J by 4 bases, with 4 bases between them. The CDR3 totals 11 residues. CDR3 DNA sequence: TGTGCCAGCAGCTCGCGAGAGACCCAGTACTTC. It encodes CASSSRETQYF.

About this clone: One junction end disagrees with the germline gene, perhaps due to a read error. This chain connects TRBV7-7 to TRBJ2-1; no definite D call. CDR3 length equals 15 residues. Germline V lookup: CDR1 SSHAT, CDR2 FNYEAQ (reference sequence). The CDR3 here is CASSLADSRGNEQFF. The CDR3 bases are TGTGCTAGCAGCTTAGCCGATAGCCGCGGCAATGAGCAGTTCTTC.

The rearrangement joins TRBV4-1 to TRBJ1-1; D remains ambiguous. Trimming removed 0 bases at V and 1 base at J, with 12 bases between. This CDR3 is 16 amino acids long. Germline loops: CDR1 MGHRA, CDR2 YSYEKL. CDR3 sequence (DNA): TGCGCCAGCAGCCAAGAGGTGGGCCTAAGGAACACTGAAGCTTTCTTT. The encoded protein is CASSQEVGLRNTEAFF.

J is TRBJ1-2 and V is TRBV15; D gene uncertain. V was clipped by 5 bases and J by 8 bases, with 18 bases between them. CDR1 is LNHNV, CDR2 YYDKDF, per germline (reference sequence). This CDR3 spans 14 amino acids. The CDR3 sequence: CATSVLLEGGGYTF. The CDR3 region has the DNA TGTGCCACCAGCGTCCTTCTCGAGGGCGGCGGCTACACCTTC.

The chain employs TRBV6-4 and TRBJ2-1; 7 nucleotides match TRBD2. Germline trimming cut 0 bases from V and 8 bases from J; bases unmatched to any gene: 4. This CDR3 region has 14 residues. Germline V gene data show CDR1 as MRHNA and CDR2 as SNTAGT. This chain's CDR3 is CASSDSGGRDEQFF. CDR3 coding DNA: TGTGCCAGCAGTGACTCAGGCGGGAGAGATGAGCAGTTCTTC.

CDR3 bases: TGTGCCAGCAGGACAGGGGATTACTATGGCTACACCTTC. It specifies CASRTGDYYGYTF. The chain links TRBV28 to TRBJ1-2, with TRBD1 matching over 8 bases. Germline loops: CDR1 MDHEN, CDR2 SYDVKM. V trimming: 6 bases; J trimming: 3 bases; junction bases outside the gene matches: 3. This CDR3 has 13 amino acids.

The V call is TRBV12-3 or TRBV12-4, the J call TRBJ2-2; the match to TRBD2 covers 7 bases. The V gene end was trimmed by 8 bases and the J gene end by 3 bases; junction bases not matched to a gene: 3. This CDR3 comprises 13 residues. In DNA, the CDR3 is TGTGCCAGCCGCGGGGGTCACACCGGGGAGCTGTTTTTT. Protein: CASRGGHTGELFF.

The rearrangement links TRBV7-2 to TRBJ1-1; D is perhaps TRBD1 (5 bases). Germline CDR1 SGHTA, CDR2 FQGNSA. The CDR3 has 14 residues. Trimming removed 6 bases at V and 1 base at J, with 12 bases between. As DNA, the CDR3 is TGTGCCAGCAGTCAGCGGGGCCCGAACACTGAAGCTTTCTTT. This translates into CASSQRGPNTEAFF.

A few counts support this clone. The chain is built from TRBV4-1 and TRBJ1-3; 12 nucleotides agree with TRBD1. The V gene's germline CDR1 is MGHRA and CDR2 YSYEKL. The CDR3 has 16 residues. V lost 4 bases to trimming and J lost 3 bases; unmatched junction nucleotides: 4. CDR3 amino acids: CASSLGQGAGGNTIYF. In DNA form, the CDR3 reads TGCGCCAGCAGCCTGGGACAGGGGGCGGGTGGAAACACCATATATTTT.

The chain uses TRBV30 and TRBJ1-5; the D gene is possibly TRBD1 (6 bases). V was shortened by 4 bases and J by 3 bases, with 19 bases between the two germline ends. This CDR3 contains 16 residues. Per germline, CDR1 GTSNPN and CDR2 SVGIG (reference sequence). The DNA of the CDR3 is TGTGCCTGGACTAGGGAGGGGGGAAAAACCAATCAGCCCCAGCATTTT. Amino acids: CAWTREGGKTNQPQHF.

The chain couples TRBV11-1 to TRBJ2-1, with 9 bases fitting TRBD2. The V and J ends lost 4 bases and 4 bases, in that order; junction bases with no gene match: 8. Germline V gene lookup returns CDR1 SGHAT and CDR2 FQDESV (reference sequence). CDR3 length equals 16 residues. The CDR3 sequence: CASSSRTSERYNEQFF. The CDR3 coding sequence is TGTGCCAGCAGCTCAAGGACTAGCGAAAGGTACAATGAGCAGTTCTTC. Full variable domain (remainder filled in from reference TRBV11-1 and TRBJ2-1): EAEVAQSPRYKITEKSQAVAFWCDPISGHATLYWYRQILGQGPELLVQFQDESVVDDSQLPKDRFSAERLKGVDSTLKIQPAELGDSAMYLCASSSRTSERYNEQFFGPGTRLTVL.

Turning to this clone: One junction end disagrees with the germline gene, perhaps due to a read error. The rearrangement links TRBV19 to TRBJ1-1; 8 bases fit TRBD1. CDR3 length equals 17 residues. CDR1 LNHDA and CDR2 SQIVND come from the germline V gene (reference sequence). In DNA form, the CDR3 reads TGTGCCAGTAGTAAGCGGACAGGGTATATCGGGAACACTGAGGCTTTCTTT. Its translation: CASSKRTGYIGNTEAFF.

This clone was found a few times. The chain has TRBV28 and TRBJ1-6; D uncertain. The CDR3 is 15 residues long. Germline V CDR1 and CDR2: MDHEN, SYDVKM. V lost 2 bases, J lost 5 bases, and 10 bases lay in between. The CDR3 DNA reads as TGTGCCAGCAGTTTAGGGCAGGTTAATAATTCACCCCTCCACTTT. Translated, it gives CASSLGQVNNSPLHF.

The J gene is TRBJ2-1, the V gene TRBV29-1; 7 bases line up with TRBD1. This CDR3 comprises 14 residues. The ends lost 7 bases at V and 6 bases at J; junction bases unmatched: 12. CDR1 is SQVTM, CDR2 ANQGSEA, per germline. CDR3: CSARQGDLFNEQFF. The DNA of the CDR3 is TGCAGCGCCCGACAGGGTGACCTCTTCAATGAGCAGTTCTTC.

V and J are TRBV10-1 and TRBJ2-7; the D gene is possibly TRBD1 (7 bases). The length of the CDR3 is 14 residues. Trimming took 5 bases from V and 6 from J, leaving 17 bases between them. The germline V gene encodes CDR1 WNHNN and CDR2 SYGVQD (reference sequence). Here the CDR3 reads CASSSQGGDGEQYF. Here the CDR3 DNA reads TGCGCCAGCAGTTCCCAGGGGGGTGACGGCGAGCAGTACTTC.

This chain connects TRBV28 to TRBJ2-1; the D gene is possibly TRBD2 (5 bases). This CDR3 spans 13 amino acids. The V gene lost 7 bases and the J gene lost 5 bases, with 12 bases spanning the gap. Germline lookup yields CDR1 MDHEN and CDR2 SYDVKM. The CDR3 reads CASTEGQNNEQFF. The CDR3 DNA follows: TGTGCCAGCACAGAGGGCCAAAACAATGAGCAGTTCTTC.

The rearrangement uses TRBV3-1 (or the pseudogene TRBV3-2) and TRBJ1-4, with D possibly TRBD1 on 6 matching bases. Germline CDR1 is LGHDT and CDR2 is YNNKEL (reference sequence). The germline V and J ends were trimmed by 1 base and 4 bases, with 19 bases remaining between them. The CDR3 covers 18 residues. Here the CDR3 reads CASSQGGGPHNINEKLFF. As DNA, the CDR3 is TGTGCCAGCAGCCAAGGGGGGGGCCCACACAACATTAATGAAAAACTGTTTTTT.

The gene calls are TRBV14 and TRBJ2-1; TRBD2 matches 7 bases. Germline trimming cut 4 bases from V and 9 bases from J; bases unmatched to any gene: 6. CDR1 is SGHDN, CDR2 FVKESK, per germline. The CDR3 covers 13 residues. The CDR3 nucleotides are TGTGCCAGCAGCCCCTCTAGCGGAACTGAGCAGTTCTTC. This sequence encodes CASSPSSGTEQFF.

The CDR3: CASSKVGGGGHSNQPQHF. The CDR3 DNA reads TGTGCCAGCAGCAAAGTAGGGGGGGGCGGTCATAGCAATCAGCCCCAGCATTTT. V gene TRBV21-1 combines with J gene TRBJ1-5. TRBV21-1 is assigned pseudogene status. This CDR3 is built from 18 residues.

The chain employs TRBV3-1 (or the pseudogene TRBV3-2) and TRBJ2-3, with 11 bases identical to TRBD2. V trimming: 5 bases; J trimming: 1 base; junction bases outside the gene matches: 2. The CDR3 has 15 amino acids. Germline V gives CDR1 LGHDT, CDR2 YNNKEL (reference sequence). CDR3 loop: CASSATSGGTDTQYF. CDR3 nucleotide sequence: TGTGCCAGCAGCGCGACTAGCGGGGGCACAGATACGCAGTATTTT.

The rearrangement links TRBV5-1 to TRBJ2-1; 10 bases map to TRBD1. V was pared by 4 bases and J by 2 bases, with 3 bases of the junction left unmatched. Germline lookup yields CDR1 SGHRS and CDR2 YFSETQ. This CDR3 spans 15 amino acids. The CDR3 DNA reads as TGCGCCAGCAGCCCCGGACAGGGGGCCTACAATGAGCAGTTCTTC. Amino acid sequence: CASSPGQGAYNEQFF. Drawing the rest from reference TRBV5-1 and TRBJ2-1, the complete variable domain is KAGVTQTPRYLIKTRGQQVTLSCSPISGHRSVSWYQQTPGQGLQFLFEYFSETQRNKGNFPGRFSGRQFSNSRSEMNVSTLELGDSALYLCASSPGQGAYNEQFFGPGTRLTVL.

The V and J genes are TRBV11-2 and TRBJ2-5; the match to TRBD2 covers 8 bases. The CDR3 is 19 residues long. Germline V gene data show CDR1 as SGHAT and CDR2 as FQNNGV. V lost 2 bases and J lost 1; bases outside the gene matches: 15. The CDR3 nucleotides are TGTGCCAGCAGCTTACGGGTGCTCGAGGCGGGGGGTAGCCAAGAGACCCAGTACTTC. It codes for CASSLRVLEAGGSQETQYF.

The rearrangement uses TRBV5-1 and TRBJ1-4, with 9 bases matching TRBD1. Germline-derived CDR1 and CDR2 are SGHRS and YFSETQ. With 4 bases clipped from V and 5 bases from J, the junction kept 6 bases outside the gene matches. This CDR3 region has 15 residues. In DNA, the CDR3 is TGCGCCAGCAGCGCGCCGGGACAGGGAAATGAAAAACTGTTTTTT. It specifies CASSAPGQGNEKLFF. Combining the CDR3 with reference TRBV5-1 and TRBJ1-4 gives the whole variable domain KAGVTQTPRYLIKTRGQQVTLSCSPISGHRSVSWYQQTPGQGLQFLFEYFSETQRNKGNFPGRFSGRQFSNSRSEMNVSTLELGDSALYLCASSAPGQGNEKLFFGSGTQLSVL.

The rearrangement uses TRBV5-1 and TRBJ2-3; 7 bases are a match to TRBD1. Germline trimming cut 4 bases from V and 0 bases from J; bases unmatched to any gene: 2. Germline CDR1 reads SGHRS; CDR2 reads YFSETQ. This CDR3 spans 14 amino acids. CDR3 DNA sequence: TGCGCCAGCAGCCCGGGACAGAGCACAGATACGCAGTATTTT. Its protein product is CASSPGQSTDTQYF. Based on the CDR3 plus reference TRBV5-1 and TRBJ2-3, the full variable domain is KAGVTQTPRYLIKTRGQQVTLSCSPISGHRSVSWYQQTPGQGLQFLFEYFSETQRNKGNFPGRFSGRQFSNSRSEMNVSTLELGDSALYLCASSPGQSTDTQYFGPGTRLTVL.